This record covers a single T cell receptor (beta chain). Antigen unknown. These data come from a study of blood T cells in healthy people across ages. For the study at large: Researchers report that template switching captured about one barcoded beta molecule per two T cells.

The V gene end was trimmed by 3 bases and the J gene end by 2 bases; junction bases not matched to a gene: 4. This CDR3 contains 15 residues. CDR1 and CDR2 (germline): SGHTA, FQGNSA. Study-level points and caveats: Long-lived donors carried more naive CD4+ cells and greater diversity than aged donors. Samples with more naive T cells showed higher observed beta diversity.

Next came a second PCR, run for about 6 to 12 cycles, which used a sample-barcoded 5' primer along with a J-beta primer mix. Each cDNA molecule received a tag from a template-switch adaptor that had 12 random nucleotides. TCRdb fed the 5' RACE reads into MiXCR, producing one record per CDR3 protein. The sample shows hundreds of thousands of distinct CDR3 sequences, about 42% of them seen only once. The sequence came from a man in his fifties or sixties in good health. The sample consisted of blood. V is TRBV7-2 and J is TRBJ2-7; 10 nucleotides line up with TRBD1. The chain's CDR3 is CASSLDRGEPYEQYF. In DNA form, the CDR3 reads TGTGCCAGCAGCTTGGACAGGGGGGAACCCTACGAGCAGTACTTC.